Shown below are 20 T cell receptor beta chains from a single sample sequenced in a study of OX40 agonist ivuxolimab in advanced cancers. The protocol was immunoSEQ multiplex PCR, while the TCRdb copy is restricted to in-frame clones and leaves out a portion. This sample has 55,000 to 70,000 clones, with 85% found just once. The source material was CD4+ or CD8+ T cells sorted from blood, sampled in a trial of the OX40 agonist ivuxolimab. The receptor set was obtained from an adult with an advanced solid tumor such as melanoma, head and neck, liver or kidney cancer.

The CDR3 spells CASSQGSGAQEQYF. The CDR3, as DNA: TGTGCCAGCAGCCAGGGGAGCGGGGCTCAGGAGCAGTATTTT. The chain has TRBV27 and TRBJ2-3, with D tentatively TRBD2 (7 bases). The germline gives CDR1 MNHEY, CDR2 SMNVEV (reference sequence). Trimming left V 6 bases short and J 11 bases short, with 21 bases between. This CDR3 region has 14 residues.

J is TRBJ2-2 and V is TRBV15; D perhaps matches TRBD2 (6 bases). CDR1 and CDR2 from the germline V gene are LNHNV and YYDKDF (reference sequence). The CDR3 contains 16 residues. The V and J ends lost 0 bases and 5 bases respectively, with 13 bases between them. This chain's CDR3 is CATSRDSGSGTGELFF. CDR3 DNA sequence: TGTGCCACCAGCAGAGATTCCGGGAGTGGTACCGGGGAGCTGTTTTTT.

The rearrangement uses TRBV10-2 and TRBJ1-1, with D maybe TRBD1 (6 bases). Germline V gene lookup returns CDR1 WSHSY and CDR2 SAAADI. With 7 bases removed from V and 8 bases from J, the gap between germline ends came to 8 bases. CDR3 length equals 10 residues. CDR3 bases: TGCGCCAGCAAACAGGGCGAAGCTTTCTTT. It specifies CASKQGEAFF.

V is TRBV11-3 and J is TRBJ2-7; 11 bases agree with TRBD2. This CDR3 contains 15 residues. After removal of 5 bases from V and 5 bases from J, the junction contained 8 bases not matched to a gene. CDR1 and CDR2 (germline): SGHNT, YENEEA. The CDR3 reads CASSPRGSGRDEQYF. In DNA form, the CDR3 reads TGTGCCAGCAGCCCCCGTGGTAGCGGGAGGGACGAGCAGTACTTC.

The V and J genes are TRBV5-6 and TRBJ2-5; TRBD1 matches at 9 bases. Germline V gene lookup returns CDR1 SGHDT and CDR2 YYEEEE. Trimming cost V 4 bases and J 5 bases; bases outside gene matches: 9. The CDR3 sequence is 15 residues long. The CDR3 DNA reads TGTGCCAGCAGCCTTTTTAGGACAGGGGACGAGACCCAGTACTTC. It translates to CASSLFRTGDETQYF.

In this sample, this clone turned up once. The chain has TRBV30 and TRBJ1-3; maybe TRBD1 (5 bases). Trimming shortened V by 4 bases and J by 0 bases, and 10 bases separated the two germline ends. CDR1 is GTSNPN, CDR2 SVGIG, per germline (reference sequence). The CDR3 contains 14 residues. The CDR3 DNA is TGTGCCTGGACCGGGGGTTTCTCTGGAAACACCATATATTTT. This translates into CAWTGGFSGNTIYF.

This clone has only one observation. V gene TRBV10-3 combines with J gene TRBJ2-1; TRBD1 matches 10 bases. V lost 6 bases and J lost 7; bases outside the gene matches: 9. CDR3 length: 15 residues. Germline-derived CDR1 and CDR2 are ENHRY and SYGVKD. This CDR3 reads CAIRVTGQGMNEQFF. In DNA form, the CDR3 reads TGTGCCATCAGAGTCACGGGACAGGGGATGAATGAGCAGTTCTTC.

The V and J genes are TRBV11-2 and TRBJ2-5; TRBD2 matches at 12 bases. The CDR3 has 16 residues. With V trimmed by 5 bases and J by 0 bases, 4 bases remained unmatched. Germline loops: CDR1 SGHAT, CDR2 FQNNGV. CDR3: CASSPRTSGDQETQYF. CDR3 DNA: TGTGCCAGCAGCCCCCGGACTAGCGGGGACCAAGAGACCCAGTACTTC.

This clone was picked up a small number of times. For the CDR3, the DNA is TGTGCCAGCAGCTTAGGACAGGGTGGCTACACCTTC. Amino acids: CASSLGQGGYTF. The chain couples TRBV5-5 to TRBJ1-2; 8 bases map to TRBD1. The length of the CDR3 is 12 residues. Trimming took 2 bases from V and 7 from J; bases not matched to a gene: 1. Germline V gene lookup returns CDR1 SGHKS and CDR2 YYEKEE (reference sequence).

The V and J genes are TRBV6-1 and TRBJ1-2; the D is unclear. V shed 1 base and J shed 2 bases, with 11 bases lying between them. Per germline, CDR1 MNHNS and CDR2 SASEGT. The CDR3 loop spans 15 amino acids. In nucleotides, the CDR3 is TGTGCCAGCAGTGAAGTCCTGATGGAAAACTATGGCTACACCTTC. This encodes CASSEVLMENYGYTF.

The chain joins TRBV30 to TRBJ2-1; possibly TRBD1 or TRBD2 for D (6 bases each). Trimming took off 5 bases at V and 1 base at J, with 21 bases between the two ends. Germline assignment: CDR1 GTSNPN and CDR2 SVGIG (reference sequence). The CDR3 totals 17 residues. CDR3 sequence reads: CAWLGEGQGRSYNEQFF. The CDR3 DNA reads as TGTGCCTGGCTCGGCGAGGGACAAGGGAGGTCCTACAATGAGCAGTTCTTC.

The V call is TRBV6-5, the J call TRBJ2-7, with 10 positions matching TRBD2. Trimming took 5 bases from V and 1 from J; bases not matched to a gene: 2. This CDR3 spans 14 amino acids. The germline V gene encodes CDR1 MNHEY and CDR2 SVGAGI. The CDR3 nucleotides are TGTGCCAGCAGTCAACTAGCGGGATCCTACGAGCAGTACTTC. Protein: CASSQLAGSYEQYF.

The genes are TRBV4-1 and TRBJ2-5, with D unclear. The better agreement between TRBJ2-7 and the DNA end casts doubt on the J call. The CDR3 contains 16 residues. Germline loops: CDR1 MGHRA, CDR2 YSYEKL. CDR3 residues: CASSQDVSASSYEQYF. The CDR3 DNA follows: TGCGCCAGCAGCCAAGACGTGTCCGCGAGCTCCTACGAGCAGTACTTC.

The chain links TRBV11-2 to TRBJ2-1; the D is unclear. From germline, CDR1 is SGHAT and CDR2 FQNNGV. The CDR3 is 14 residues long. V dropped 4 bases and J dropped 5 bases, with 12 bases sitting between them. This chain's CDR3 is CASSSLSFNNEQFF. In nucleotides, the CDR3 is TGTGCCAGCAGCTCCTTATCCTTCAACAATGAGCAGTTCTTC.

This rearrangement joins TRBV28 to TRBJ2-1, with 7 bases aligning to TRBD2. Trimming cost V 7 bases and J 7 bases; bases outside gene matches: 13. The CDR3 contains 15 residues. Germline V gene sequence: CDR1 MDHEN, CDR2 SYDVKM. The CDR3 reads CASTTGSGRVNEQFF. As DNA, the CDR3 is TGTGCCAGCACCACCGGCAGTGGGAGGGTAAATGAGCAGTTCTTC.

The rearrangement uses TRBV7-3 and TRBJ2-5; 8 bases align to TRBD2. The CDR3 sequence is 16 residues long. CDR1 is SGHTA, CDR2 FQGTGA, per germline. V dropped 2 bases and J dropped 5; count of bases not matched to a gene: 10. CDR3 sequence (DNA): TGTGCCAGCAGCTTAGGTGCCGGGAGGGCCGGGGAGACCCAGTACTTC. This gives the protein CASSLGAGRAGETQYF.

This clone was seen a few times. The chain combines TRBV6-4 with TRBJ1-2; D is unclear. CDR3 length: 12 residues. Germline lookup yields CDR1 MRHNA and CDR2 SNTAGT. V dropped 4 bases and J dropped 4 bases, with 7 bases sitting between them. The CDR3 sequence is CASSGAPYGYTF. CDR3 nucleotide sequence: TGTGCCAGCAGTGGGGCACCCTATGGCTACACCTTC.

A few counts support this clone. V and J are TRBV30 and TRBJ2-2; D may be TRBD2 (5 bases). The CDR3 is made up of 14 amino acids. V was cut by 0 bases and J by 5 bases, with 10 bases left in between. Germline CDR1 and CDR2: GTSNPN and SVGIG (reference sequence). CDR3 residues: CAWSVPEVTGELFF. CDR3 sequence (DNA): TGTGCCTGGAGTGTTCCGGAGGTAACCGGGGAGCTGTTTTTT.

This clone was counted only a few times. The chain has TRBV19 and TRBJ1-2; no clear D gene. The CDR3 is 13 residues long. With 1 base removed from V and 8 bases from J, the gap between germline ends came to 11 bases. Germline V gene lookup returns CDR1 LNHDA and CDR2 SQIVND (reference sequence). The CDR3 loop reads CASSIATPGGYTF. The CDR3 DNA reads as TGTGCCAGTAGTATAGCCACTCCCGGCGGCTACACCTTC.

The J gene is TRBJ2-3, the V gene TRBV7-9; D not certain. Germline lookup yields CDR1 SEHNR and CDR2 FQNEAQ (reference sequence). V was trimmed by 5 bases and J by 5 bases, leaving 11 bases between them. The CDR3 is 13 amino acids. As DNA, the CDR3 is TGTGCCAGCAGCCCCCCTCGAAGAGATACGCAGTATTTT. It yields the protein CASSPPRRDTQYF.